The T cell receptor (beta chain) under discussion was sequenced for a study of blood T cell repertoires in COVID-19. In the authors' methods: Reference gene primer amplification gave estimated nucleated cell counts. Some clones are missing from TCRdb's copy, which holds only in-frame ones; the method was immunoSEQ multiplex PCR. V, J and clone size were drawn from that table, and D and trimming were deduced from the DNA. There are some 200,000 clones in the sample; 83% occur only once, and over 1% lies in the top ten. The CDR3 spans 14 residues. Germline loops: CDR1 LGHNA, CDR2 YSLEER. Trimming pared 1 base from V and 3 bases from J, leaving 4 bases between.

The J gene is TRBJ2-6, the V gene TRBV4-3; D is undetermined. The receptor was isolated from a woman in her twenties or thirties with COVID-19, enrolled during active disease. The sample was peripheral blood. The CDR3 sequence: CASSQVVGANVLTF. CDR3 bases: TGCGCCAGCAGCCAAGTCGTTGGGGCCAACGTCCTGACTTTC.